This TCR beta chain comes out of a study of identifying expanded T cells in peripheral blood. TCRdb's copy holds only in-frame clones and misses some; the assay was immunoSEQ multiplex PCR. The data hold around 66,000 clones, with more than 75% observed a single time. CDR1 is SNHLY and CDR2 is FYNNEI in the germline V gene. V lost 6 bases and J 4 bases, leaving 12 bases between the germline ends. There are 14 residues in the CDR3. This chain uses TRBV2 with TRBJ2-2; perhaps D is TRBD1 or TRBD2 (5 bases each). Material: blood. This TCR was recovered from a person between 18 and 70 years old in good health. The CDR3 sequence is CASRGEGTTGELFF. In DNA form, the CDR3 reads TGTGCCAGCAGGGGAGAAGGGACCACCGGGGAGCTGTTTTTT.